This T cell receptor (beta chain) was identified during a study of T cells in Graves' hyperthyroidism and ophthalmopathy. This clonotype was recorded a few times. What it recognizes is unknown. CDR1 is GTSNPN, CDR2 SVGIG, per germline (reference sequence). Deletions cut 3 bases from V and 3 bases from J, with 8 bases between. The CDR3 has 12 residues. Findings and caveats of the study: A model of 13 V-J features distinguished ophthalmopathy from stable hyperthyroidism.

Amplification yielded TCR beta CDR3 regions, with RNA transcripts as the source. First-round RT-PCR of the TCR CDR3 relied on the HTBI primer set. Each CDR3 protein is one row after TCRdb ran MiXCR on the multiplex PCR reads. This sample carries about 570,000 distinct CDR3 sequences, more than 45% of them seen once, and the ten largest clones take roughly 19%. For the diagnoses, clinical symptoms, serum thyroxine and TRAb, thyroid ultrasound and orbital computed tomography were used. The chain recombines TRBV30 with TRBJ1-1; unclear D gene. This clonotype was sampled from an adult woman with Graves' disease, either hyperthyroidism or ophthalmopathy (not recorded which). Sequencing was carried out using peripheral blood or thyroid tissue (not recorded which). The CDR3 DNA follows: TGTGCCTGGAGGCCCCGGGACACTGAAGCTTTCTTT. It yields the protein CAWRPRDTEAFF.